The 19 T cell receptor beta chains presented below share a single source sample, sequenced in a study of PD-1 blockade in mismatch repair-deficient tumors. The method was immunoSEQ multiplex PCR; TCRdb's version includes in-frame clones alone and lacks a portion of them. The repertoire includes roughly 110,000 clones, 60% to 85% of them detected once, and 4% to 6% sits in the top ten. The source material was peripheral blood, sampled more than 58 weeks after starting pembrolizumab. These receptors originate from an adult with mismatch repair-deficient cancer.

The chain joins TRBV7-2 to TRBJ2-3; TRBD2 matches 7 bases. Germline assignment: CDR1 SGHTA and CDR2 FQGNSA. The CDR3 sequence is 13 residues long. Trimming took 5 bases from V and 9 from J; bases not matched to a gene: 8. As DNA, the CDR3 is TGTGCCAGCAGCCAGCGGGGTCCTCTCACGCAGTATTTT. Its protein product is CASSQRGPLTQYF. Full variable domain (outside the CDR3, taken from reference TRBV7-2 and TRBJ2-3): GAGVSQSPSNKVTEKGKDVELRCDPISGHTALYWYRQSLGQGLEFLIYFQGNSAPDKSGLPSDRFSAERTGGSVSTLTIQRTQQEDSAVYLCASSQRGPLTQYFGPGTRLTVL.

The chain joins TRBV7-2 to TRBJ2-2; 8 nucleotides align to TRBD1. The germline gives CDR1 SGHTA, CDR2 FQGNSA. V dropped 1 base and J dropped 1; count of bases not matched to a gene: 5. The CDR3 spans 17 residues. The CDR3: CASSLDPTGVNTGELFF. CDR3 bases: TGTGCCAGCAGCTTAGATCCGACAGGGGTGAACACCGGGGAGCTGTTTTTT.

The J gene is TRBJ2-1, the V gene TRBV27; D is ambiguous. The CDR3 length is 17 residues. V was shortened by 5 bases and J by 0 bases, with 17 bases between the two germline ends. In germline, CDR1 is MNHEY, CDR2 SMNVEV (reference sequence). CDR3 nucleotide sequence: TGTGCCAGCAGTCACTTCCCTCCTTCCAGCTCCTACAATGAGCAGTTCTTC. Translating it yields CASSHFPPSSSYNEQFF.

This rearrangement joins TRBV25-1 to TRBJ2-1, with D possibly being TRBD1 (5 bases). V was clipped by 3 bases and J by 1 base, with 7 bases between them. The CDR3 loop spans 14 amino acids. Germline loops: CDR1 MGHDK, CDR2 SYGVNS. The CDR3 reads CASSDRASYNEQFF. CDR3 DNA sequence: TGTGCCAGCAGTGACAGGGCGTCCTACAATGAGCAGTTCTTC. Drawing the rest from reference TRBV25-1 and TRBJ2-1, the complete variable domain is EADIYQTPRYLVIGTGKKITLECSQTMGHDKMYWYQQDPGMELHLIHYSYGVNSTEKGDLSSESTVSRIRTEHFPLTLESARPSHTSQYLCASSDRASYNEQFFGPGTRLTVL.

Only a few counts were recorded for this clone. The CDR3 is CASSLRPYTGSGANVLTF. CDR3 DNA sequence: TGTGCCAGCAGTTTAAGGCCCTACACAGGGTCTGGGGCCAACGTCCTGACTTTC. The V gene is TRBV28, the J gene TRBJ2-6; D might be TRBD1 (6 bases). V was trimmed by 2 bases and J by 1 base, leaving 15 bases between them. Germline CDR1 and CDR2: MDHEN and SYDVKM. The CDR3 has 18 amino acids. Full variable domain (rest looked up from reference TRBV28 and TRBJ2-6): DVKVTQSSRYLVKRTGEKVFLECVQDMDHENMFWYRQDPGLGLRLIYFSYDVKMKEKGDIPEGYSVSREKKERFSLILESASTNQTSMYLCASSLRPYTGSGANVLTFGAGSRLTVL.

The chain employs TRBV7-9 and TRBJ2-7, with 8 bases that match TRBD1. After removal of 4 bases from V and 2 bases from J, the junction contained 7 bases not matched to a gene. The CDR3 contains 15 residues. Germline loops: CDR1 SEHNR, CDR2 FQNEAQ (reference sequence). The DNA of the CDR3 is TGTGCCAGCAGCTCAAGGGACAGGCCTACCTACGAGCAGTACTTC. It encodes CASSSRDRPTYEQYF.

The chain is built from TRBV11-2 and TRBJ2-7; no firm D call. The V end lost 4 bases, the J end lost 6 bases, and 16 bases lay between the germline ends. CDR3 size: 14 residues. From germline, CDR1 is SGHAT and CDR2 FQNNGV. CDR3 DNA sequence: TGTGCCAGCAGCTATCTCCGTCGGTCGTCCGAGCAGTACTTC. Its translation: CASSYLRRSSEQYF.

V is TRBV13 and J is TRBJ2-7, with TRBD1 identical over 10 bases. Germline values: CDR1 PRHDT, CDR2 FYEKMQ (reference sequence). Trimming took 5 bases from V and 5 from J; bases not matched to a gene: 12. There are 16 residues in the CDR3. In nucleotides, the CDR3 is TGTGCCAGCAGCGTATCTCCCGGGACAGGGGTTCACGAGCAGTACTTC. As protein: CASSVSPGTGVHEQYF.

The gene calls are TRBV5-1 and TRBJ1-5; perhaps TRBD1 as D (5 bases). The CDR3 consists of 14 residues. Germline CDR1 reads SGHRS; CDR2 reads YFSETQ. V was trimmed by 0 bases and J by 6 bases, leaving 10 bases between them. For the CDR3, the DNA is TGCGCCAGCAGCTTGGACCAGGGAGCTCAGCCCCAGCATTTT. Encoded protein: CASSLDQGAQPQHF.

Details on this clone: This sample includes further DNA sequences coding for the same CDR3. The J gene is TRBJ2-3, the V gene TRBV9; D gene uncertain. The CDR3 is 11 residues long. V lost 0 bases to trimming and J lost 5 bases, with 1 base between them. Germline CDR1 is SGDLS and CDR2 is YYNGEE. The CDR3: CASSVEDTQYF. DNA for the CDR3: TGTGCCAGCAGCGTAGAAGATACGCAGTATTTT.

The V call is TRBV6-5, the J call TRBJ2-1; possibly TRBD2 for D (5 bases). This CDR3 has 11 residues. V lost 5 bases to trimming and J lost 10 bases, with 9 bases between them. Germline V gives CDR1 MNHEY, CDR2 SVGAGI. CDR3 bases: TGTGCCAGCAGTGTACTAGGGGAGCAGTTCTTC. Its translation is CASSVLGEQFF.

The CDR3 spells CASSVHGGSSYNEQFF. The CDR3 bases are TGTGCCAGCAGCGTACACGGGGGTAGCTCCTACAATGAGCAGTTCTTC. The chain links TRBV9 to TRBJ2-1; perhaps TRBD2 as D (6 bases). CDR3 size: 16 residues. Trimming stripped 1 base from V and 0 bases from J, with 11 bases between. The germline gives CDR1 SGDLS, CDR2 YYNGEE.

The chain employs TRBV30 and TRBJ1-5, with 7 bases lining up with TRBD1. V lost 1 base and J lost 7; bases outside the gene matches: 4. CDR1 and CDR2 from the germline V gene are GTSNPN and SVGIG (reference sequence). CDR3 length: 13 residues. The CDR3 DNA sequence: TGTGCCTGGAGTGGACAGGGAGGGCAGCCCCAGCATTTT. It encodes CAWSGQGGQPQHF.

The chain is built from TRBV5-1 and TRBJ2-3, with D uncertain. Trimming removed 1 base from V and 5 bases from J, with 11 bases in between. The CDR3 loop spans 14 amino acids. Per germline, CDR1 SGHRS and CDR2 YFSETQ. This chain's CDR3 is CASSLSFEGDTQYF. The DNA of the CDR3 is TGCGCCAGCAGCTTGTCGTTCGAAGGAGATACGCAGTATTTT.

Comment on this clone: The sample carries other DNA sequences with the same CDR3. The chain uses TRBV18 and TRBJ2-7, with D possibly TRBD2 on 6 matching bases. CDR1 KGHSH and CDR2 LQKENI come from the germline V gene. Trimming pared 2 bases from V and 3 bases from J, leaving 11 bases between. There are 14 residues in the CDR3. The CDR3 loop is CASSPGLADYEQYF. The CDR3 DNA is TGTGCCAGCTCACCAGGGTTAGCGGACTACGAGCAGTACTTC.

The rearrangement links TRBV28 to TRBJ2-2; D is perhaps TRBD2 (6 bases). Germline lookup yields CDR1 MDHEN and CDR2 SYDVKM. Between the trimmed V and J ends, which lost 8 bases and 6 bases, there was a span of 13 bases. The CDR3 extends over 13 amino acids. The CDR3 here is CASQMEGSGELFF. The CDR3, as DNA: TGTGCCAGCCAAATGGAGGGTTCCGGGGAGCTGTTTTTT. The full variable domain, completed using reference TRBV28 and TRBJ2-2, is DVKVTQSSRYLVKRTGEKVFLECVQDMDHENMFWYRQDPGLGLRLIYFSYDVKMKEKGDIPEGYSVSREKKERFSLILESASTNQTSMYLCASQMEGSGELFFGEGSRLTVL.

The V gene is TRBV11-3, the J gene TRBJ2-7; 12 bases align to TRBD2. Looked up from germline, CDR1 is SGHNT and CDR2 is YENEEA. V lost 5 bases, J lost 6 bases, and 5 bases stayed unmatched. This CDR3 has 14 residues. The CDR3 DNA follows: TGTGCCAGCAGCCCTCTAGCGGGAGGGTCCGAGCAGTACTTC. Residues: CASSPLAGGSEQYF.

This chain's CDR3 is CASSDPGGAITDTQYF. The DNA of the CDR3 is TGTGCCAGCAGCGATCCCGGAGGAGCTATCACAGATACGCAGTATTTT. V and J are TRBV7-2 and TRBJ2-3; tentatively, D is TRBD2 (5 bases). V was shortened by 5 bases and J by 2 bases, with 17 bases between the two germline ends. Germline loops: CDR1 SGHTA, CDR2 FQGNSA. The CDR3 runs 16 residues.

The J gene is TRBJ2-5, the V gene TRBV7-3; maybe TRBD1 (5 bases). Germline V lookup: CDR1 SGHTA, CDR2 FQGTGA. Trimming took off 2 bases at V and 4 bases at J, with 14 bases between the two ends. The CDR3 is made up of 15 amino acids. The CDR3, as DNA: TGTGCCAGCAGCTTATATGCCAGGGAATTAGAGACCCAGTACTTC. It is translated as CASSLYARELETQYF.